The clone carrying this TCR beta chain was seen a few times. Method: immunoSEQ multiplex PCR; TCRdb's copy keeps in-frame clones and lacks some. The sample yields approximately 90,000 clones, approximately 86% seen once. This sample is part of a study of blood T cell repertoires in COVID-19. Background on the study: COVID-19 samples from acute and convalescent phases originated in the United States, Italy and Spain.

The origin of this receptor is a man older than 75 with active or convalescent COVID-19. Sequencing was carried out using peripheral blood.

The CDR3 region is CASSPGAREGNTIYF. CDR3 nucleotide sequence: TGTGCCAGCAGCCCCGGAGCCCGGGAGGGAAACACCATATATTTT. This chain connects TRBV7-6 to TRBJ1-3, with D unclear. The CDR3 contains 15 residues. Per the germline V gene, CDR1 is SGHVS and CDR2 is FNYEAQ. The V and J ends lost 5 bases and 4 bases respectively, with 15 bases between them.